The clone carrying this TCR beta chain was observed a handful of times. This specimen belongs to a study of OX40 agonist ivuxolimab in advanced cancers. Study background: At 0.01 to 10 mg/kg, ivuxolimab was administered intravenously to patients every 2 weeks. Dose-escalation patients suffered from hepatocellular carcinoma, melanoma, renal cell or head and neck cancer. Earlier anti-PD-1, anti-PD-L1 or anti-CTLA-4 therapy was permitted; 30% to 50% had received some.

Clones were sequenced by immunoSEQ multiplex PCR, and TCRdb holds only the in-frame ones, with some missing. The profile covers 65,000 to 85,000 clones, with approximately 89% appearing a single time and approximately 2.3% taken by the ten largest. Per germline, CDR1 GTSNPN and CDR2 SVGIG (reference sequence). V was cut by 0 bases and J by 8 bases, with 13 bases left in between. CDR3 length: 13 residues. Material: CD4+ or CD8+ T cells sorted from blood, obtained in a trial of the OX40 agonist ivuxolimab. The chain combines TRBV30 with TRBJ1-1, with D perhaps matching TRBD1 (5 bases). This clonotype originated in an adult with an advanced solid tumor such as melanoma, head and neck, liver or kidney cancer. This CDR3 is CAWSVGQGLEAFF. The CDR3 nucleotides are TGTGCCTGGAGTGTGGGGCAGGGCCTGGAAGCTTTCTTT.